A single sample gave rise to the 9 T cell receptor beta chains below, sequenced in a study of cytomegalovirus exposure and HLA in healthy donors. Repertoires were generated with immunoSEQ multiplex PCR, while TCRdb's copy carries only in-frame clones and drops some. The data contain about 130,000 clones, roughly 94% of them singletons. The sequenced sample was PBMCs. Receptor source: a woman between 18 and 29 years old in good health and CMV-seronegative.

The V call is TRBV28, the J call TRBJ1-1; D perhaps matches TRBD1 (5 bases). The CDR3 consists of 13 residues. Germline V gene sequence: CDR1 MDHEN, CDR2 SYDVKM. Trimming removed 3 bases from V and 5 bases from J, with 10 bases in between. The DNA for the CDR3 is TGTGCCAGCAGTTTCAGGGCTGGGACTGAAGCTTTCTTT. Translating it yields CASSFRAGTEAFF.

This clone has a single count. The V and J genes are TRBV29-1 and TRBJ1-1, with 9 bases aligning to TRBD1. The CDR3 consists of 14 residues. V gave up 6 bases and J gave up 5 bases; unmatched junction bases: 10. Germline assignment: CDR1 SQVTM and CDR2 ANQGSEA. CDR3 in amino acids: CSVRVQGAGTEAFF. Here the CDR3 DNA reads TGCAGCGTCCGAGTACAGGGGGCAGGAACTGAAGCTTTCTTT.

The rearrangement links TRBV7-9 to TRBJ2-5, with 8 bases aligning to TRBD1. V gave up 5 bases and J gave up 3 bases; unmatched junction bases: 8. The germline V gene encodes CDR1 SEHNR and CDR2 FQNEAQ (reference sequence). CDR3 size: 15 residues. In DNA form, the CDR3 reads TGTGCCAGCAGCGCACAGGGGGGAGTGAAAGAGACCCAGTACTTC. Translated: CASSAQGGVKETQYF.

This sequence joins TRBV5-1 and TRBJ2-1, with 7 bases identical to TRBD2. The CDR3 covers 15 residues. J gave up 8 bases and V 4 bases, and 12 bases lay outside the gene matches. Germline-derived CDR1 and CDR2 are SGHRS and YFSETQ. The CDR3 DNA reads TGCGCCAGCAGCGGGGGGGACCTGATGGGGGATGAGCAGTTCTTC. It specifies CASSGGDLMGDEQFF.

CDR3 loop: CASVNSGNTIYF. DNA of the CDR3: TGTGCCAGCGTCAACTCTGGAAACACCATATATTTT. V gene TRBV6-5 combines with J gene TRBJ1-3, with D unresolved. CDR3 length equals 12 residues. Germline assignment: CDR1 MNHEY and CDR2 SVGAGI. V gave up 8 bases and J gave up 0 bases, with 5 bases separating them.

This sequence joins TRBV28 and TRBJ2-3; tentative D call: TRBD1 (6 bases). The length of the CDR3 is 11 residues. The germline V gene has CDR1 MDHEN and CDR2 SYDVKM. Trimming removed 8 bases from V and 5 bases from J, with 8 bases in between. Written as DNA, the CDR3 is TGTGCCAGCCAGGGGCGAGATACGCAGTATTTT. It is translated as CASQGRDTQYF.

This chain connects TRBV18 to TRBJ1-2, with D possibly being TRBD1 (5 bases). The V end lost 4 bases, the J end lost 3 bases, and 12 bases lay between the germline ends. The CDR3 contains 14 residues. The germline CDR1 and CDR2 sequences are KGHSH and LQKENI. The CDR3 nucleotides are TGTGCCAGCTCACATCCAGGGAACGACTATGGCTACACCTTC. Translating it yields CASSHPGNDYGYTF.

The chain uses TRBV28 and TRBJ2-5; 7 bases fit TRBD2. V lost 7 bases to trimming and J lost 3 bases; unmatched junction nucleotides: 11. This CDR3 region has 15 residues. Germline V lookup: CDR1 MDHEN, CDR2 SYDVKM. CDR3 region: CASTPAGSGEETQYF. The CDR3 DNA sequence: TGTGCCAGCACCCCGGCCGGGAGCGGGGAAGAGACCCAGTACTTC.

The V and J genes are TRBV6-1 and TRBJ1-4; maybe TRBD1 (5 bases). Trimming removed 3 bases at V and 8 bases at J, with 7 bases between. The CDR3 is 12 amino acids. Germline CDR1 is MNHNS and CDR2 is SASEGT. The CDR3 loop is CASSDRAEKLFF. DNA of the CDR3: TGTGCCAGCAGTGACAGGGCAGAAAAACTGTTTTTT.